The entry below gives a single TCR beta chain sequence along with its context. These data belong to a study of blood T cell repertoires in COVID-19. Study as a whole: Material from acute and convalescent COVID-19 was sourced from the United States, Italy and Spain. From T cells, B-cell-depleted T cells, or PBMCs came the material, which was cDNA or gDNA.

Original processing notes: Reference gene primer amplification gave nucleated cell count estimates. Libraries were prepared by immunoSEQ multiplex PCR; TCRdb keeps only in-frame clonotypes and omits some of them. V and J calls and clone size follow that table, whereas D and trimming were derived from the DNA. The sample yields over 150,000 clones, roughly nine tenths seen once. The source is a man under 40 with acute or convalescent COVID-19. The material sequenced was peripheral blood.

CDR3 loop: CATSTGGIGKLFF. DNA of the CDR3: TGTGCCACCTCGACAGGGGGCATAGGAAAACTGTTTTTT. The chain links TRBV28 to TRBJ1-4; the match to TRBD1 covers 10 bases. CDR3 size: 13 residues. The V gene's germline CDR1 is MDHEN and CDR2 SYDVKM. After removal of 10 bases from V and 10 bases from J, the junction contained 9 bases not matched to a gene.